This TCR beta chain was sequenced for a study of technical replicates of blood from several donors. The CDR3 is 12 amino acids. Trimming took off 10 bases at V and 1 base at J, with 11 bases between the two ends. Germline V gives CDR1 SNHLY, CDR2 FYNNEI. TCRdb's copy holds only in-frame clones and misses some; the assay was immunoSEQ multiplex PCR. The sample records about 88,000 clones, just under 95% being singletons. This chain joins TRBV2 and TRBJ2-7; D possibly corresponds to TRBD1 (6 bases). The source of this sequence is a human donor in good health. Sequenced material: T cells isolated from PBMCs. The CDR3 spells CATRTDSYEQYF. CDR3 in DNA: TGTGCCACGCGGACAGATTCCTACGAGCAGTACTTC.